This TCR beta chain originates from a study of blood T cell repertoires in COVID-19. Study-level information: T cells, B-cell-depleted T cells, or PBMCs provided the cDNA or gDNA that served as material.

Between the trimmed V and J ends, which lost 3 bases and 10 bases, there was a span of 10 bases. The CDR3 is 11 residues long. Germline-derived CDR1 and CDR2 are SGHRS and YFSETQ. The Seattle patients, enrolled during active infection, were followed longitudinally. Methods used by the authors: Reference gene primer amplification gave estimated nucleated cell counts. Data came from immunoSEQ multiplex PCR; TCRdb stores just in-frame clones and leaves some out. V and J calls and clone size are as listed in that table; D and trimming were resolved from the DNA. The profile shows fewer than 700,000 clones, roughly 91% of them singletons.

The sequence derives from a woman aged 45-59 years with COVID-19, enrolled during active disease. The sample was peripheral blood. The chain recombines TRBV5-1 with TRBJ1-1; D ambiguous. CDR3 in DNA: TGCGCCAGCAGCTCTTTATTCGGAGCTTTCTTT. It specifies CASSSLFGAFF.